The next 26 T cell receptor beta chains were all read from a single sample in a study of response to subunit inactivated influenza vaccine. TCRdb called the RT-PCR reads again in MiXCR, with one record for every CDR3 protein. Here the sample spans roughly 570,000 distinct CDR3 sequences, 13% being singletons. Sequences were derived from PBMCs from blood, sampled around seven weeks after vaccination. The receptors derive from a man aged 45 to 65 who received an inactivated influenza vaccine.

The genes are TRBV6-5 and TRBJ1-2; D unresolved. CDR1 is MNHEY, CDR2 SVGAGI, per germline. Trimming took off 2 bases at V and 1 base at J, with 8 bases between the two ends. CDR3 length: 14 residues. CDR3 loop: CASSYGQNNYGYTF. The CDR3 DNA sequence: TGTGCCAGCAGTTACGGTCAGAATAACTATGGCTACACCTTC.

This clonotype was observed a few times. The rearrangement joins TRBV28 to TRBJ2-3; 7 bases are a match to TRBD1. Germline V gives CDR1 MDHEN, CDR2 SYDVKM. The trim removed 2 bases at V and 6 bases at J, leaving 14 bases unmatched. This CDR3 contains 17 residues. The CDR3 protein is CASSLPTQGTAQDTQYF. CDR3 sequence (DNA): TGTGCCAGCAGTTTACCCACACAGGGGACAGCACAGGATACGCAGTATTTT.

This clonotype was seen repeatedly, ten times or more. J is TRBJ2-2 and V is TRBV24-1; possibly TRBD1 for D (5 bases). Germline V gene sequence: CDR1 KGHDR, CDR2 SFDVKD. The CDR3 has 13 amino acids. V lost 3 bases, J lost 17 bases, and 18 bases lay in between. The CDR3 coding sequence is TGTGCCACCAGTGATCCGCAGGCAGGGCTGCACTTTTTT. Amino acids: CATSDPQAGLHFF.

The CDR3 loop reads CASSGRVAGTQYF. The CDR3 bases are TGTGCCAGCAGTGGTCGGGTCGCGGGGACCCAGTACTTC. This chain joins TRBV12-3 or TRBV12-4 and TRBJ2-5, with D possibly TRBD2 on 5 matching bases. CDR3 length equals 13 residues. Trimming removed 5 bases from V and 7 bases from J, with 14 bases in between.

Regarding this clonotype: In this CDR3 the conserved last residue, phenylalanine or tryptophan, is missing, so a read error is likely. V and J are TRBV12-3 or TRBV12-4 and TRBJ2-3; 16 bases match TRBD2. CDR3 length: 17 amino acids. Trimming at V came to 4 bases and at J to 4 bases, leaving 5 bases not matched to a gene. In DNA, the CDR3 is TGTGCCAGCAGTTGGGGACTAGCGGGAGGGCCGGCAGATACGCAGTATTCT. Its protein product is CASSWGLAGGPADTQYS.

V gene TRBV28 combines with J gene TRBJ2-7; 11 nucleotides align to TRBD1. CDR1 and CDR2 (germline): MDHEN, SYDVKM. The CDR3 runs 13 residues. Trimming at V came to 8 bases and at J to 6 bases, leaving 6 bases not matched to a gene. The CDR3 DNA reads TGTGCCAGCGACCGGGACAGGGGGAGCGAGCAGTACTTC. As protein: CASDRDRGSEQYF.

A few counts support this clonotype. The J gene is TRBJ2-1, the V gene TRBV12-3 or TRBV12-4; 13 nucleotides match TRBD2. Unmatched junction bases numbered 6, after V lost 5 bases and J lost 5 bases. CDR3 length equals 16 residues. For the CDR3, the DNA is TGTGCCAGCAGTCACGTAACTAGCGGGGGGGACAATGAGCAGTTCTTC. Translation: CASSHVTSGGDNEQFF.

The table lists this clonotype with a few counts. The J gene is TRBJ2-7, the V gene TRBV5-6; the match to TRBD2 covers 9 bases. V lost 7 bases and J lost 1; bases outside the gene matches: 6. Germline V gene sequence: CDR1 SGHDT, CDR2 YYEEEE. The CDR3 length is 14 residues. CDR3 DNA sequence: TGTGCCAGCGGGACTAGCCCTACTTCCTACGAGCAGTACTTC. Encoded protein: CASGTSPTSYEQYF.

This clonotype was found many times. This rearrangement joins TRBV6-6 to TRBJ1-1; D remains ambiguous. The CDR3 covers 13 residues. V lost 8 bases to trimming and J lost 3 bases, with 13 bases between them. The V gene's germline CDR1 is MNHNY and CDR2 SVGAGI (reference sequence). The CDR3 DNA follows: TGTGCCAGCCTAAATTATGGGGACACTGAAGCTTTCTTT. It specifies CASLNYGDTEAFF.

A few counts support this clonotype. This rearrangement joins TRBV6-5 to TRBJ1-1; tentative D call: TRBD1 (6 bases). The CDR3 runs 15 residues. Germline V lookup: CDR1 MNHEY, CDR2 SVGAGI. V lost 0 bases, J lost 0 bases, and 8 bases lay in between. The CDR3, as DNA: TGTGCCAGCAGTTACTCTGGGACAATGAACACTGAAGCTTTCTTT. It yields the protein CASSYSGTMNTEAFF.

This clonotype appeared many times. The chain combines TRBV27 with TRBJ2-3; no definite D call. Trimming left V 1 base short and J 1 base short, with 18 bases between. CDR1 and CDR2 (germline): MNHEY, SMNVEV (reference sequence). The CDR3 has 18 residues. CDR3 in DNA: TGTGCCAGCAGTTTATTAGCTTCCATCATGGAGCGCACAGATACGCAGTATTTT. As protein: CASSLLASIMERTDTQYF.

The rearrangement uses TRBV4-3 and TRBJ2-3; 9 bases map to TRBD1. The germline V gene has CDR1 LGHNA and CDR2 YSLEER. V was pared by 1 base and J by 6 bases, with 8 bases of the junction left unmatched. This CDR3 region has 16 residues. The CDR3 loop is CASSQGTGEWADTQYF. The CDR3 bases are TGCGCCAGCAGCCAAGGGACAGGGGAATGGGCCGATACGCAGTATTTT.

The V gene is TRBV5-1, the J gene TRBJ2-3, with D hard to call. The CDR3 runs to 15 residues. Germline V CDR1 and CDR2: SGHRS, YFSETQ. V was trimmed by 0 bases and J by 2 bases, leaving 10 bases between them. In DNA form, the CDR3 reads TGCGCCAGCAGCTTGGCCCCCATATCCACAGATACGCAGTATTTT. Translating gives CASSLAPISTDTQYF.

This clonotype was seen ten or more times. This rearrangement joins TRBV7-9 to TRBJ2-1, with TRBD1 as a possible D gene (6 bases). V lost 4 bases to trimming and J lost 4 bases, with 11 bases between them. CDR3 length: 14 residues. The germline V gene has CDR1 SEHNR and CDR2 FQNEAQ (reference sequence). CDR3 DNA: TGTGCCAGCAGCTACAGGGATCGGTACAATGAGCAGTTCTTC. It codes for CASSYRDRYNEQFF.

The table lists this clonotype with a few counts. Here the CDR3 DNA reads TGCAGTGCTAGGCCCCCCCAGTCGAAGGACACAGATACGCAGTATTTT. This codes for CSARPPQSKDTDTQYF. This chain joins TRBV20-1 and TRBJ2-3, with no clear D. With 3 bases removed from V and 2 bases from J, the gap between germline ends came to 18 bases. Germline V gene data show CDR1 as DFQATT and CDR2 as SNEGSKA (reference sequence). The CDR3 is made up of 16 amino acids.

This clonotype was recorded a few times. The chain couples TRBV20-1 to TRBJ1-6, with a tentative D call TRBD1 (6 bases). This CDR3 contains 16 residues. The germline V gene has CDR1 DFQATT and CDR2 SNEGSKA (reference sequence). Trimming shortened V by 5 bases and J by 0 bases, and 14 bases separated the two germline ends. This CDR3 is CSAGRDISSYNSPLHF. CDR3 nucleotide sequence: TGCAGTGCTGGCCGGGACATAAGCTCCTATAATTCACCCCTCCACTTT.

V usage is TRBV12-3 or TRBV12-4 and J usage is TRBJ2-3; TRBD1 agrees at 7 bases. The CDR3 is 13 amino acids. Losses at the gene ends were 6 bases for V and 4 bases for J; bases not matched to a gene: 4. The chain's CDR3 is CASSPGQSDTQYF. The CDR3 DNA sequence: TGTGCCAGCAGCCCGGGACAGTCAGATACGCAGTATTTT.

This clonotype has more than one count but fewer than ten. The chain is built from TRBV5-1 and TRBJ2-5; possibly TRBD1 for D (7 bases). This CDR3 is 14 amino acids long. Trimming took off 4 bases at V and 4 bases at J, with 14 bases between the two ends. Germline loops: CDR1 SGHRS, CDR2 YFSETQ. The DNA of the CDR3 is TGCGCCAGCAGCCTCGGACAGGAGGGAGAGACCCAGTACTTC. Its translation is CASSLGQEGETQYF.

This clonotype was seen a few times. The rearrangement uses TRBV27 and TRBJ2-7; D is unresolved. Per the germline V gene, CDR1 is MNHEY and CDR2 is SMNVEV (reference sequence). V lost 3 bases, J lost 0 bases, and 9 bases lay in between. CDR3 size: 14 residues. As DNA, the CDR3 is TGTGCCAGCAGTTTTGTGGGTAGCTCCTACGAGCAGTACTTC. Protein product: CASSFVGSSYEQYF.

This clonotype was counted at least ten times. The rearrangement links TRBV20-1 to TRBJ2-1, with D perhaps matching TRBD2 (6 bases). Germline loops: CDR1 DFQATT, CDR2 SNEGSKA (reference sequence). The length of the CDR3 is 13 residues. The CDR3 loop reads CRGRSFFDNEQFF. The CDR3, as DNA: TGCAGGGGGAGGTCGTTTTTCGACAATGAGCAGTTCTTC.

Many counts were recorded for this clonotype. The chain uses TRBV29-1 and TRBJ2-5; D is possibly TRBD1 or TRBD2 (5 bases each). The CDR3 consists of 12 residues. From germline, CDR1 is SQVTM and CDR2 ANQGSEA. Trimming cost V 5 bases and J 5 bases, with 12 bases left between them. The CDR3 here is CSVHHGTETQYF. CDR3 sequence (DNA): TGCAGCGTTCATCACGGGACGGAGACCCAGTACTTC.

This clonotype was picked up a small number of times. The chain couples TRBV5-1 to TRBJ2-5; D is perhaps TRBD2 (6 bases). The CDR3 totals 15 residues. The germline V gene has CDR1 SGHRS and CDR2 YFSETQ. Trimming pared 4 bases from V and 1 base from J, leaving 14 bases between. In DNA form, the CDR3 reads TGCGCCAGCAGCAGTGGAGGGTTGACCCAAGAGACCCAGTACTTC. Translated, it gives CASSSGGLTQETQYF.

The CDR3 coding sequence is TGTGCCAGCAGCTTAGAGCGGGGGCGCAATGAGCAGTTCTTC. It specifies CASSLERGRNEQFF. The V call is TRBV7-2, the J call TRBJ2-1; 8 bases agree with TRBD2. The CDR3 runs 14 residues. Germline lookup yields CDR1 SGHTA and CDR2 FQGNSA. Unmatched junction bases numbered 2, after V lost 1 base and J lost 6 bases.

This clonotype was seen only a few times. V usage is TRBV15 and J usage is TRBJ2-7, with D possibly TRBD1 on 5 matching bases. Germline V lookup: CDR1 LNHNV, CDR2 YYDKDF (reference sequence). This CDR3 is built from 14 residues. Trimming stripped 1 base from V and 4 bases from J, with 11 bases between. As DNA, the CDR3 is TGTGCCACCAGCAGAGTAAAGGGGATGTACGAGCAGTACTTC. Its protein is CATSRVKGMYEQYF. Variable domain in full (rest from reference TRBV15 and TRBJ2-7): DAMVIQNPRYQVTQFGKPVTLSCSQTLNHNVMYWYQQKSSQAPKLLFHYYDKDFNNEADTPDNFQSRRPNTSFCFLDIRSPGLGDTAMYLCATSRVKGMYEQYFGPGTRLTVT.

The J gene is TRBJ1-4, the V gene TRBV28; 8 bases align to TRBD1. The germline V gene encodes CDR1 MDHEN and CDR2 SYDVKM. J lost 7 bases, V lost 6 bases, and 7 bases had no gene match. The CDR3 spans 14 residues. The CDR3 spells CASSRQDRVEKLFF. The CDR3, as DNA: TGTGCCAGCAGCCGACAGGACAGGGTTGAAAAACTGTTTTTT.

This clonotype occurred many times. For the CDR3, the DNA is TGCAGTGCTAGACCCGGTTCGAACTCCGCAGATACGCAGTATTTT. It yields the protein CSARPGSNSADTQYF. This chain links TRBV20-1 with TRBJ2-3, with D unclear. CDR3 size: 15 residues. Germline V CDR1 and CDR2: DFQATT, SNEGSKA (reference sequence). Trimming left V 2 bases short and J 4 bases short, with 16 bases between.